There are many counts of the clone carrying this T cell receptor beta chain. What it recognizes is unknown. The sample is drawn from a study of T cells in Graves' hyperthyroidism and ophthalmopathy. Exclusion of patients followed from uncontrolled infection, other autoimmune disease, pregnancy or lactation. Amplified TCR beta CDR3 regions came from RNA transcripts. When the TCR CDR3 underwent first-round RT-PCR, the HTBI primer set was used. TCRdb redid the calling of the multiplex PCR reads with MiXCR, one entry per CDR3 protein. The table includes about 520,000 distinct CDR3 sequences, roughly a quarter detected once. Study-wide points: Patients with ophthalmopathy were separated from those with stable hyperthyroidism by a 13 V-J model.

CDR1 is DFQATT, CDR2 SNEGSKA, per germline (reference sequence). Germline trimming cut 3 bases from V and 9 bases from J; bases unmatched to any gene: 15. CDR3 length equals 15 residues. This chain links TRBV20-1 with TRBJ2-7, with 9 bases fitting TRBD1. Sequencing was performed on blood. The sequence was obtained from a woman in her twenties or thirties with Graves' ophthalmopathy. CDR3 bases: TGCAGTGCTAGGCGGACAGGGGTCCCCCGGCTACCGCAGTACTTC. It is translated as CSARRTGVPRLPQYF.